Described below is a single T cell receptor (beta chain) sequence and its context. This clonotype came up a few times. The clone's antigen remains unknown. No quality values exist for individual bases; no much larger clone is one base distant. This record comes from a study of T cells in Graves' hyperthyroidism and ophthalmopathy (dated by TCRdb to about 2019). Regarding the complete study: TCR V-J signatures able to tell the groups apart were searched for in a discovery cohort of 100 patients, of whom 43 had Graves' ophthalmopathy and 55 to 65 had stable Graves' hyperthyroidism. Prospective prediction of ophthalmopathy was tested in an independent validation cohort consisting of fewer than 20 hyperthyroidism patients and over 15 patients who later progressed to ophthalmopathy. The approximately 100 discovery patients were randomly split 7:3 into training and test sets. In addition, the study compared T-cell repertoires in thyroid tissue and in blood from five to seven Graves' hyperthyroidism patients. Once sampling was done, hyperthyroidism patients were given methimazole at a starting dose of 30 mg daily, whereas ophthalmopathy patients were given high-dose intravenous methylprednisolone. According to the paper, TCR Vbeta CDR3 sequencing was carried out on over 130 peripheral blood samples, which came from approximately 43 ophthalmopathy, around 75 hyperthyroidism and about 17 progressor patients.

TCR beta CDR3 regions were amplified from RNA transcripts. For the first round of RT-PCR on the TCR CDR3, the HTBI primer set was used together with the Qiagen OneStep RT-PCR kit. The libraries were constructed in a second round of multiplex PCR and then size-selected and purified. Paired-end sequencing of the libraries was performed with 100 bp reads on an Illumina HiSeq2000. The original pipeline was this. Raw data were processed with SOAPnuke, discarding reads with adapters, uncalled bases, mean Phred below 15, or no exact constant-primer or identifier match. High-quality paired reads were merged with COPE v1.2.5, and unique nucleotide sequences were defined as clonotypes. Clonotypes were aligned to IMGT TRBV, TRBD and TRBJ reference segments using MiTCR v1.1. The analysis included only V-J combinations with a frequency above 0.0001, which together covered more than 98% of the repertoires. The TCS score was defined as F50 (clonal expansion) divided by E x V (chaos), with BLOSUM62-based TCRdist calculated between CDR3 peptides within each V-J. Welch's t-statistics and random forest reduced fewer than 550 V-J features to about 13, which were used in a naive Bayes classifier (R e1071). The similarity between thyroid and blood repertoires was quantified using the Morisita-Horn index. The raw public reads went through TCRdb reprocessing: fastp at Q25, MiXCR clone calling, in-frame beta chains kept. Every distinct CDR3 protein forms one entry, paired with its most common genes and DNA. The V and J calls, along with clone size, are taken from TCRdb and not from the paper's own processing. This sample has approximately 510,000 distinct CDR3 sequences in its table, and about 46% of those were observed once. Jointly, the top ten make up about two fifths of the sample.

What the work shows at the level of the full study, not this receptor alone: Blood samples also contained most of the expanded thyroid clonotypes (frequency above 0.001), which suggests that blood repertoires may reflect thyroid immune responses. A model built on a 13 V-J signature distinguished ophthalmopathy from stable hyperthyroidism, reaching 85% to 90% sensitivity and 81.08% specificity in cross-validation and 80%/75% in testing. No statistical method was used to set the sample size in advance, and investigators knew the group allocation. During validation, the model predicted progression to ophthalmopathy a median of approximately 6.5 months ahead of onset, with approximately 70% sensitivity and less than 85% specificity.

Any patient with an uncontrolled infection, another autoimmune disease, pregnancy or lactation was excluded. Diagnoses were established on the basis of clinical symptoms, serum thyroxine and TRAb, thyroid ultrasound, and orbital computed tomography. Total RNA was extracted with Trizol reagent, and quality was checked on an Agilent 2100 Bioanalyzer. The sequenced sample was peripheral blood or thyroid tissue (not recorded which). This receptor was identified in an adult woman with Graves' disease, either hyperthyroidism or ophthalmopathy (not recorded which).

The CDR3 loop reads CASSRKGASGYTF. The DNA sequence is as follows: TGTGCCAGTAGTCGCAAAGGGGCGAGTGGCTACACCTTC. The chain uses TRBV19 and TRBJ1-2, and perhaps TRBD1 as D gene, on 5 matching bases. V is pared back by 5 bases and J by 7 bases, with 14 bases lying between the germline termini. The germline V gene (reference sequence) specifies LNHDA as CDR1 and SQIVND as CDR2. The CDR3 runs 13 amino acids, cysteine and phenylalanine included. The read is trimmed to its CDR3 DNA, 39 bases read in frame from base 1.